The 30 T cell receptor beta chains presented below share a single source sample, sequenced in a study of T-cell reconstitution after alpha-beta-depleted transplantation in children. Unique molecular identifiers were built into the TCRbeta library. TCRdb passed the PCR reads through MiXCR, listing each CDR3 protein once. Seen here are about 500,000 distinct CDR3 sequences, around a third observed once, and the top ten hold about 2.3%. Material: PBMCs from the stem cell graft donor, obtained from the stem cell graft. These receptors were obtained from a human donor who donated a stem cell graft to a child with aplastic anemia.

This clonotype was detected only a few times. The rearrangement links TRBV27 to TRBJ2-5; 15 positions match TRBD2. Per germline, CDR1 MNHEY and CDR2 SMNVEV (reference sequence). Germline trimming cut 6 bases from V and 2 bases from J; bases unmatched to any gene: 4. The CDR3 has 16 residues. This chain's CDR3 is CASSGLAGGVQETQYF. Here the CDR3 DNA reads TGTGCCAGCAGCGGACTAGCGGGAGGGGTTCAAGAGACCCAGTACTTC.

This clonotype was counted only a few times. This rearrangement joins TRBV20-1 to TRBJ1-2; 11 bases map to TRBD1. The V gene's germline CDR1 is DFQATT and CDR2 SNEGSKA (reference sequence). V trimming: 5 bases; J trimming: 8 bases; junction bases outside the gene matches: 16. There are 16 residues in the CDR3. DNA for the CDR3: TGCAGTGCTGCTCCGGGACAGGGGGTACCCCGTGGGGGCTACACCTTC. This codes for CSAAPGQGVPRGGYTF.

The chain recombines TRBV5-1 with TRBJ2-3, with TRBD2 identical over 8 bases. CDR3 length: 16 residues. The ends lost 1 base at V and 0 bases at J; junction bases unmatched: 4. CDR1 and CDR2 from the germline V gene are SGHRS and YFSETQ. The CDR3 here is CASSLSPGGSTDTQYF. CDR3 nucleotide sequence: TGCGCCAGCAGCTTGTCTCCGGGAGGGAGCACAGATACGCAGTATTTT.

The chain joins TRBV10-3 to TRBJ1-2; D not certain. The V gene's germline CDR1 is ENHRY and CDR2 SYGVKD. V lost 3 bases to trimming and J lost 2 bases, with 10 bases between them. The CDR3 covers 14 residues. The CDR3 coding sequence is TGTGCCATCAGTGAAGGAAGAGAGAACTATGGCTACACCTTC. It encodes CAISEGRENYGYTF.

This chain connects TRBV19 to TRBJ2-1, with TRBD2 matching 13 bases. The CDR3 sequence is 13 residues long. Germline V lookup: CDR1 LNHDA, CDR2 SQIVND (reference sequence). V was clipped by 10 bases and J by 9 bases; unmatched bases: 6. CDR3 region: CATRLAGGSEQFF. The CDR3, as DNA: TGTGCCACCCGACTAGCGGGAGGAAGTGAGCAGTTCTTC. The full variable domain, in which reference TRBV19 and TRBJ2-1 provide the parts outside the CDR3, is DGGITQSPKYLFRKEGQNVTLSCEQNLNHDAMYWYRQDPGQGLRLIYYSQIVNDFQKGDIAEGYSVSREKKESFPLTVTSAQKNPTAFYLCATRLAGGSEQFFGPGTRLTVL.

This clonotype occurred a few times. The CDR3 sequence: CASSLYRLSREQFF. As DNA, the CDR3 is TGTGCCAGCAGTTTATATAGGCTGAGCCGTGAGCAGTTCTTC. V is TRBV27 and J is TRBJ2-1; no reliable D call. Between the trimmed V and J ends, which lost 1 base and 9 bases, there was a span of 13 bases. The V gene's germline CDR1 is MNHEY and CDR2 SMNVEV (reference sequence). The CDR3 contains 14 residues.

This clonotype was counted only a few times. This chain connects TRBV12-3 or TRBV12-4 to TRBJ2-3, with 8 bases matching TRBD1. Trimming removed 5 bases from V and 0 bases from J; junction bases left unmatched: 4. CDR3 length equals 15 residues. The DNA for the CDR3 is TGTGCCAGCAGTACGGACAGGGCGAGCACAGATACGCAGTATTTT. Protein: CASSTDRASTDTQYF.

The CDR3 DNA reads as TGTGCCAGCAGTCGTCGGCGACCAGAGACCCAGTACTTC. It codes for CASSRRRPETQYF. The V and J genes are TRBV3-1 and TRBJ2-5, with unresolved D. V dropped 6 bases and J dropped 4 bases, with 12 bases sitting between them. Germline lookup yields CDR1 LGHDT and CDR2 YNNKEL (reference sequence). This CDR3 region has 13 residues.

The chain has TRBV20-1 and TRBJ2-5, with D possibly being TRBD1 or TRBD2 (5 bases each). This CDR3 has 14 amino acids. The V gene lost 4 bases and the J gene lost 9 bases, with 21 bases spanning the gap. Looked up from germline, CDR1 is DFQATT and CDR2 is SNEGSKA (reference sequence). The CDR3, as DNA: TGCAGTGCTACGACCGGGGCTGAGAAAGGGGCCCAGTACTTC. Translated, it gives CSATTGAEKGAQYF.

In DNA, the CDR3 is TGTGCCAGCAGTCACGCAACGGGGACAGGGGCCTACAATGAGCAGTTCTTC. It is translated as CASSHATGTGAYNEQFF. The rearrangement joins TRBV28 to TRBJ2-1, with TRBD1 matching 10 bases. With 5 bases clipped from V and 2 bases from J, the junction kept 9 bases outside the gene matches. The CDR3 extends over 17 amino acids. Germline V CDR1 and CDR2: MDHEN, SYDVKM.

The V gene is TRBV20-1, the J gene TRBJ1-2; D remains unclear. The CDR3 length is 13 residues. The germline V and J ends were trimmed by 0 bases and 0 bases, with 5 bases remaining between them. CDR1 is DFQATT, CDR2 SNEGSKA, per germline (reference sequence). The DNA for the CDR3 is TGCAGTGCTAGAGATCTGTCTAACTATGGCTACACCTTC. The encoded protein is CSARDLSNYGYTF.

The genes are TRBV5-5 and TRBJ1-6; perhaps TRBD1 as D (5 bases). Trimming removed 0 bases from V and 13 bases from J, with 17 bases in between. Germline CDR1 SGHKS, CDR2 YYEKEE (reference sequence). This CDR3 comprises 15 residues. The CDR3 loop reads CASSLGQTYSSPLHF. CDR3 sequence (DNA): TGTGCCAGCAGCTTGGGACAGACCTATTCTTCGCCCCTCCACTTT.

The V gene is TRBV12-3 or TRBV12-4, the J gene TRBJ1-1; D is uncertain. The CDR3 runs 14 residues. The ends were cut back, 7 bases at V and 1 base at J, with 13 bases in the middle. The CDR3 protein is CASIEGLQNTEAFF. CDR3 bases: TGTGCCAGCATAGAGGGCCTCCAGAACACTGAAGCTTTCTTT.

Here the CDR3 reads CASRIAGGYNEQFF. The CDR3 DNA reads as TGCGCCAGCAGGATAGCGGGAGGTTACAATGAGCAGTTCTTC. The chain combines TRBV10-2 with TRBJ2-1, with 10 bases lining up with TRBD2. This CDR3 spans 14 amino acids. The V gene end was trimmed by 6 bases and the J gene end by 4 bases; junction bases not matched to a gene: 3. CDR1 is WSHSY and CDR2 is SAAADI in the germline V gene.

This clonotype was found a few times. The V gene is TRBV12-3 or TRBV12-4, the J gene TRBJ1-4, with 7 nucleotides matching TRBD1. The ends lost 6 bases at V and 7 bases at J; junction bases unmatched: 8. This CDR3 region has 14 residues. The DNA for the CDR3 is TGTGCCAGCAGAAACGGAAGGGGGCTTGAAAAACTGTTTTTT. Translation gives CASRNGRGLEKLFF.

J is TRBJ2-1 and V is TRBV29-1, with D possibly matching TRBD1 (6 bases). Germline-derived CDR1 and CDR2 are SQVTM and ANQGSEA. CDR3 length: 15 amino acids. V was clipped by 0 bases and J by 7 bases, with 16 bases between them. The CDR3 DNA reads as TGCAGCGTTGAAGATCTTGGTGACAGGAATAATGAGCAGTTCTTC. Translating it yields CSVEDLGDRNNEQFF.

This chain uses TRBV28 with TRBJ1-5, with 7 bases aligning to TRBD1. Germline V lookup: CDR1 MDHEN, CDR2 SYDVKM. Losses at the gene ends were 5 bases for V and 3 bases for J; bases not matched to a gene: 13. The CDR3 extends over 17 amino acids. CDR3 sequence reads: CASSPYGGTVPNQPQHF. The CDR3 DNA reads TGTGCCAGCAGTCCTTATGGGGGGACAGTTCCCAATCAGCCCCAGCATTTT.

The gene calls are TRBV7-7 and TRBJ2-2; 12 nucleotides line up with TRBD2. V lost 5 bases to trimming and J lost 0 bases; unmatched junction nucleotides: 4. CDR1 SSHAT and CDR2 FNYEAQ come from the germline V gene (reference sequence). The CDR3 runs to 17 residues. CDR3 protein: CASSHRLAGANTGELFF. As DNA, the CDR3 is TGTGCCAGCAGCCACAGACTAGCGGGAGCGAACACCGGGGAGCTGTTTTTT.

CDR3 sequence (DNA): TGTGCCAGCAGTGCTAGCCTGACAGTGAGCTCCTACAATGAGCAGTTCTTC. This translates into CASSASLTVSSYNEQFF. The rearrangement joins TRBV12-3 or TRBV12-4 to TRBJ2-1; D is possibly TRBD1 or TRBD2 (5 bases each). This CDR3 comprises 17 residues. Trimming left V 5 bases short and J 0 bases short, with 17 bases between.

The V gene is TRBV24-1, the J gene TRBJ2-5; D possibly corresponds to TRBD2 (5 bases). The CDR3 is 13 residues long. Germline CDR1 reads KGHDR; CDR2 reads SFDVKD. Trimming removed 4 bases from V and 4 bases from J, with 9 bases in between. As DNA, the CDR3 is TGTGCCACCAGTGAGTTCGCGGGAGAGACCCAGTACTTC. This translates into CATSEFAGETQYF.

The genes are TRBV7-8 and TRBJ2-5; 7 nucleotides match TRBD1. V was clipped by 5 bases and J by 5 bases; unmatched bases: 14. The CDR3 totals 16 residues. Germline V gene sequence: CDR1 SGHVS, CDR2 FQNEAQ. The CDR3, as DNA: TGTGCCAGCAGCCCTCCCTCGACAGGGCGGTGGGAGACCCAGTACTTC. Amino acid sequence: CASSPPSTGRWETQYF.

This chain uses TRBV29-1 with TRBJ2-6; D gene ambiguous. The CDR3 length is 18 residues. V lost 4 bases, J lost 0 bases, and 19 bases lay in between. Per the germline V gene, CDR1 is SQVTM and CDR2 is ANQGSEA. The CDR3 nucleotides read TGCAGCGTTGTCCTGGGCAGTCACTTACACTCTGGGGCCAACGTCCTGACTTTC. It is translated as CSVVLGSHLHSGANVLTF.

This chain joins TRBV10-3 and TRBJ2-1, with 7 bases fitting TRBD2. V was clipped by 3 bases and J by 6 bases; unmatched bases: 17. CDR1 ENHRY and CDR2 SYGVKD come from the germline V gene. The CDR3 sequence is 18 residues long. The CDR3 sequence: CAISEIDRGTTISNEQFF. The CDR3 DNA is TGTGCCATCAGTGAAATTGATAGAGGGACTACCATCTCCAATGAGCAGTTCTTC.

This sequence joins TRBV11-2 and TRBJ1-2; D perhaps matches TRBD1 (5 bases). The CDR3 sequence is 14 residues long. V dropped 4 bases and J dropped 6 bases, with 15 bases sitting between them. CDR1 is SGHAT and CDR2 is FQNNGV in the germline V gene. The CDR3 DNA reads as TGTGCCAGCAGCTCGCCCCGGGACGGCCATGGCTACACCTTC. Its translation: CASSSPRDGHGYTF.

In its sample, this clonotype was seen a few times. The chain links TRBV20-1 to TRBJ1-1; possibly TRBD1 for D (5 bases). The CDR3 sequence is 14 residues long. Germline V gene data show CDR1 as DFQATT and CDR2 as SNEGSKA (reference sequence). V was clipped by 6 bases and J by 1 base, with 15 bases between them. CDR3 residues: CSASTGTGNTEAFF. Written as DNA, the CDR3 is TGCAGTGCCTCAACCGGGACGGGGAACACTGAAGCTTTCTTT.

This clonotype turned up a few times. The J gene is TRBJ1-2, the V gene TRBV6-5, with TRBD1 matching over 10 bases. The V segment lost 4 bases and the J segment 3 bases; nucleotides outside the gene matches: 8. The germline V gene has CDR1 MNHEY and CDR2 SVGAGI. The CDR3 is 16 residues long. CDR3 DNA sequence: TGTGCCAGCAGTTCCGTTGACAGGGGGCTCCACTATGGCTACACCTTC. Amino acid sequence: CASSSVDRGLHYGYTF.

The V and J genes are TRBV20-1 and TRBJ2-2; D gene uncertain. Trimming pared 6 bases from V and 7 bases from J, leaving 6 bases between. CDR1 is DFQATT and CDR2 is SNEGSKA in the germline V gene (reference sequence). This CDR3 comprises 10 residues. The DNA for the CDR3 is TGCAGTGCAACGGACGGGGAGCTGTTTTTT. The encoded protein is CSATDGELFF.

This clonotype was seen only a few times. DNA for the CDR3: TGTGCCAGTAGTGAGACCGCCCGCGGGAGTGGGTTCACCGGGGAGCTGTTTTTT. Translation: CASSETARGSGFTGELFF. The V call is TRBV19, the J call TRBJ2-2, with 7 bases aligning to TRBD2. The CDR3 loop spans 18 amino acids. Germline V gene lookup returns CDR1 LNHDA and CDR2 SQIVND (reference sequence). V lost 5 bases to trimming and J lost 4 bases; unmatched junction nucleotides: 16.

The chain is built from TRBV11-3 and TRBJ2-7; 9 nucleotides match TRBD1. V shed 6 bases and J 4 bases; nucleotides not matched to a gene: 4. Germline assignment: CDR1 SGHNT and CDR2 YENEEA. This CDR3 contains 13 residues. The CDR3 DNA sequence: TGTGCCAGCAGTCGGACAGGGGAGTACGAGCAGTACTTC. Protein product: CASSRTGEYEQYF.

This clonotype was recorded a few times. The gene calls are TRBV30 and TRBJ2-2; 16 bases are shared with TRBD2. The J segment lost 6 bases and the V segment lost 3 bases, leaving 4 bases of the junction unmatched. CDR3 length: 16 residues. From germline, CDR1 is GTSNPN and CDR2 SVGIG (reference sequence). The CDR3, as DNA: TGTGCCTGGAGCGAGGGGACTAGCGGGAGGGCCGGGGAGCTGTTTTTT. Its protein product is CAWSEGTSGRAGELFF.